This paragraph reports one T cell receptor (beta chain). Its antigen is not yet known. Nothing much larger sits one base from this clone, and base qualities are not available. V and J are trimmed by 8 bases and 8 bases, and the gene matches miss 11 bases of the junction. Including the terminal cysteine and phenylalanine, the CDR3 comprises 14 residues. The CDR3 DNA has 42 bases and is translated from base 1. CDR1 and CDR2, looked up from the germline V gene, are SNHLY and FYNNEI. Ficoll-Paque density gradient centrifugation was the method used to isolate PBMCs. The sample was run on an Illumina NovaSeq 6000. TCRalpha and TCRbeta cDNA libraries were built by 5'RACE with constant-segment primers, adding sample barcodes and unique molecular identifiers. Trizol reagent was used to extract RNA from every sample. Amplification of the libraries took two PCR steps, and the second step added a second sample barcode plus Illumina TruSeq adapters. Libraries were sequenced on an Illumina NovaSeq with 2 x 150 bp paired-end reads. As for the original processing: Demultiplexing of reads and collapsing into UMI-guided consensus sequences were performed with migec v1.2.7. Using mixcr v2.1.11, UMI consensuses were aligned to TRA and TRB V and J templates and then assembled into clonotypes. Expanded or contracted clonotypes were those called significant by both edgeR and NoisET, with noise models trained on biological replicates. For edgeR calls, the thresholds were a false discovery rate-adjusted p below 0.01 and a log2 fold-change of 1. As an exploratory analysis of dynamics, PCA with hierarchical clustering was applied to max-normalized trajectories of the 1000 most abundant clonotypes. Each responding clone was given a CD4 or CD8 phenotype based on the CD4+ and CD8+ repertoires, which had been sequenced separately. TCRdb took the public reads, trimmed them with fastp at Q25, ran MiXCR for clone calling and kept in-frame beta chains. Every distinct CDR3 protein forms one entry, paired with its most common genes and DNA. The V and J calls reflect TCRdb's pipeline rather than the authors' work. The sample yields 110,000 to 150,000 distinct CDR3 sequences; 14% were counted once. The ten largest clones capture around 28% of the sample.

The data originate from a study of T-cell memory formation after mild COVID-19 (dated by TCRdb to the early 2020s). Study-level background: TCR sequence clusters from the two donors were largely donor specific. In a couple of donors, T-cell clones that expanded and contracted after mild COVID-19 were followed by sequencing TCRalpha and TCRbeta repertoires longitudinally. The cohort comprised two young, previously healthy adult volunteers, one female and one male. On the study overall, not on this receptor specifically: The detection of some responding clones in pre-infection memory suggests that pre-existing cross-reactive memory T cells joined the SARS-CoV-2 response. Clones contracting from day 15 to 85 had balanced CD4/CD8 phenotypes, while a second wave expanding from day 15 to 37 was biased towards CD4+. The second-wave clones that peaked on day 37 were not confirmed to be SARS-CoV-2 specific. Contracting CD4+ clones appeared mostly in the CM and EM memory subsets, whereas CD8+ clones were enriched in EMRA. Only two mild cases were covered in the study, and larger cohorts including severe cases with pre-infection samples were considered necessary.

The sequence was obtained from an adult woman who had mild COVID-19 (a few samples of this study predate the infection). The sample titles of this study are shuffled in the database, so cell type and time point are left out; the donor was told from shared clones. What was sequenced was PBMCs or a T cell subset sorted from them (not recorded which). The V gene is TRBV2 and the J gene is TRBJ2-1; 8 bases in the junction line up with TRBD2. The CDR3 sequence is CASLHGTSSHEQFF. The nucleotide sequence is TGTGCCAGCCTCCATGGGACTAGTAGCCATGAGCAGTTCTTC.